The present T cell receptor beta chain was sequenced within a study of blood T cell repertoires in COVID-19. As for the study in general: Some COVID-19 samples were acute and others convalescent; all came from the United States, Italy and Spain. T cells, B-cell-depleted T cells, or PBMCs provided the cDNA or gDNA that served as material.

Study processing details: Amplification of reference gene primers was used by the study to estimate nucleated cell counts. Some clones are missing from TCRdb's copy, which holds only in-frame ones; the method was immunoSEQ multiplex PCR. For V, J and clone size, that table is used; D and trimming come from the DNA. The data show approximately 300,000 clones, with around nine tenths seen just once and approximately 0.84% held by the top ten. Germline V gene sequence: CDR1 LGHDT, CDR2 YNNKEL (reference sequence). J was trimmed by 10 bases and V by 4 bases; bases with no gene match: 5. The CDR3 is made up of 12 amino acids.

Material for sequencing was peripheral blood. The receptor comes from a man aged 30-40 years with acute or convalescent COVID-19. The genes are TRBV3-1 (or the pseudogene TRBV3-2) and TRBJ1-2; 8 positions match TRBD1. The CDR3 here is CASSPRQGIYTF. CDR3 in DNA: TGTGCCAGCAGCCCACGACAGGGGATCTACACCTTC.